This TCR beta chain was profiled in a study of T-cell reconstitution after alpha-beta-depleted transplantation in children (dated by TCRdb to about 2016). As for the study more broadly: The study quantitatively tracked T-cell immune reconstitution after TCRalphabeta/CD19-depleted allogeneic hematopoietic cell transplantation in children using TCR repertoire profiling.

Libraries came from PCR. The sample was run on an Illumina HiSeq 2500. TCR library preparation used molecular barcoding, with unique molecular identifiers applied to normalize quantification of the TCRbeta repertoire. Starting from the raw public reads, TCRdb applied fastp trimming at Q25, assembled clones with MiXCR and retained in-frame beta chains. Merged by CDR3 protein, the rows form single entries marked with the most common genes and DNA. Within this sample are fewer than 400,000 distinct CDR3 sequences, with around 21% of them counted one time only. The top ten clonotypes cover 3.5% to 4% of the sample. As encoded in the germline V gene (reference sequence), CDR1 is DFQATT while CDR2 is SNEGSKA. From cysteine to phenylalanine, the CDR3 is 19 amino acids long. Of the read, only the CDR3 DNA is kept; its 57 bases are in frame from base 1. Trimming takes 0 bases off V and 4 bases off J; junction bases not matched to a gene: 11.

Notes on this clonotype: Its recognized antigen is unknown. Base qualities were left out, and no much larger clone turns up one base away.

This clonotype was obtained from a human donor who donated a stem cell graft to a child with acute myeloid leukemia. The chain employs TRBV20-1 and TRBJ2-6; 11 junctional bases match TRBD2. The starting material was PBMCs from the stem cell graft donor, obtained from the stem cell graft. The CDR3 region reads CSARDRTSGLPGGANVLTF. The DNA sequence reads TGCAGTGCTAGAGATAGGACTAGCGGGCTCCCAGGAGGGGCCAACGTCCTGACTTTC.